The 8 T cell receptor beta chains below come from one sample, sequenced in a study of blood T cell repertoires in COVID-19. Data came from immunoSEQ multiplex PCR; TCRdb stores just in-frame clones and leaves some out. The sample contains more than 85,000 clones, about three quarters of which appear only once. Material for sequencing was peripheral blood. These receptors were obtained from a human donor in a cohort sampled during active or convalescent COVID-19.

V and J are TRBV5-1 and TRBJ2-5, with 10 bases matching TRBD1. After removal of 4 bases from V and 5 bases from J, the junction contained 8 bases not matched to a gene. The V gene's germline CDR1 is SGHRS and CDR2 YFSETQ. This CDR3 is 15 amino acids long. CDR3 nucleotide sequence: TGCGCCAGCAGCAGCACCGGGACAGGGGTCGAGACCCAGTACTTC. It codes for CASSSTGTGVETQYF.

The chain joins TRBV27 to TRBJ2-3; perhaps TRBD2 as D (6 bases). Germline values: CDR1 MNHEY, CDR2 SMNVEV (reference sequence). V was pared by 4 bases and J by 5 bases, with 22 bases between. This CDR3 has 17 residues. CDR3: CASSSPGWSPRGDTQYF. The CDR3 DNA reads TGTGCCAGCAGTTCCCCCGGCTGGAGTCCGCGGGGAGATACGCAGTATTTT.

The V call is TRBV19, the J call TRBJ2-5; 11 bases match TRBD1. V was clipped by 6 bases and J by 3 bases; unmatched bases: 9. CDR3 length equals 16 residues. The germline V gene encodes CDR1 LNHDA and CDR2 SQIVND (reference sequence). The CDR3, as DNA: TGTGCCAGTAGCCCACGGGACAGGGGGGGAAAAGAGACCCAGTACTTC. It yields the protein CASSPRDRGGKETQYF.

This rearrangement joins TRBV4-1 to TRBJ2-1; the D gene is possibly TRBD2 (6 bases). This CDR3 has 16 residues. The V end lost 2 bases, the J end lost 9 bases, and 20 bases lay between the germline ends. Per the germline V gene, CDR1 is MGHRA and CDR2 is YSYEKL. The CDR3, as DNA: TGCGCCAGCAGCCAACCCCTGGGACTTTCCACGTCTGAGCAGTTCTTC. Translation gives CASSQPLGLSTSEQFF.

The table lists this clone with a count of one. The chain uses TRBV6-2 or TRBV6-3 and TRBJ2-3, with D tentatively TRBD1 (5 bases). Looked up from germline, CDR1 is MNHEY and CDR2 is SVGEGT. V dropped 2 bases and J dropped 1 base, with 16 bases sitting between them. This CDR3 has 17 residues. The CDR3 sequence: CASSYGQGSMGTDTQYF. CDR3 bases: TGTGCCAGCAGTTACGGGCAGGGCTCGATGGGCACAGATACGCAGTATTTT.

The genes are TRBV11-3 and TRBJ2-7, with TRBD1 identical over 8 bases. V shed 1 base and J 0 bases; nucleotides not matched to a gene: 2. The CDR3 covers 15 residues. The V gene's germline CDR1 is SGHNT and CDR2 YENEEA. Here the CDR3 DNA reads TGTGCCAGCAGCTTAGGGACAGGGCTCTCCTACGAGCAGTACTTC. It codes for CASSLGTGLSYEQYF.

CDR3 loop: CASSSGGWNGEQYF. CDR3 coding DNA: TGTGCCAGCAGCTCGGGGGGCTGGAATGGGGAGCAGTACTTC. The chain uses TRBV5-4 and TRBJ2-7, with D possibly matching TRBD2 (7 bases). This CDR3 is 14 amino acids long. The germline CDR1 and CDR2 sequences are SGHNT and YYREEE (reference sequence). Trimming took off 3 bases at V and 7 bases at J, with 17 bases between the two ends. The full variable domain, in which reference TRBV5-4 and TRBJ2-7 provide the parts outside the CDR3, is ETGVTQSPTHLIKTRGQQVTLRCSSQSGHNTVSWYQQALGQGPQFIFQYYREEENGRGNFPPRFSGLQFPNYSSELNVNALELDDSALYLCASSSGGWNGEQYFGPGTRLTVT.

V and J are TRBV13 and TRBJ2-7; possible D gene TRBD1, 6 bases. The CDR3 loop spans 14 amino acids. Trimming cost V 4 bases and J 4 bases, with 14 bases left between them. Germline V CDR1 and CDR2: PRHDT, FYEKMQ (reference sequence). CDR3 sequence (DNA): TGTGCCAGCAGCTCTCGGGACAACTTGTACGAGCAGTACTTC. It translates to CASSSRDNLYEQYF.